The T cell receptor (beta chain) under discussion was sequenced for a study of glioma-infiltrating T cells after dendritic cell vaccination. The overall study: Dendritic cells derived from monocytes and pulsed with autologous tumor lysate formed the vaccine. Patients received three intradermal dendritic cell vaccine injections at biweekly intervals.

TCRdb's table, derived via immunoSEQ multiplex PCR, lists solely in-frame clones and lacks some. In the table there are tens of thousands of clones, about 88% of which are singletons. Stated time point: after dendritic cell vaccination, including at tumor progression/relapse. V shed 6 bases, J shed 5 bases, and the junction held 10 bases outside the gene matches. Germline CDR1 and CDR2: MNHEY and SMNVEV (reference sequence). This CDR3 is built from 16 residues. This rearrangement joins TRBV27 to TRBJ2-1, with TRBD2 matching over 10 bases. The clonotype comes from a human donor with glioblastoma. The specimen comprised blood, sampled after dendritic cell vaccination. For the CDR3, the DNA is TGTGCCAGCAGGAACCCTCGGACTAGCGGAGACAATGAGCAGTTCTTC. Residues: CASRNPRTSGDNEQFF.